This TCR beta chain comes out of a study of OX40 agonist ivuxolimab in advanced cancers. Study at large: The diagnoses of dose-escalation patients were hepatocellular carcinoma, melanoma, renal cell or head and neck cancer.

Trimming took 0 bases from V and 3 from J; bases not matched to a gene: 0. This CDR3 region has 13 residues. Germline assignment: CDR1 SGHRS and CDR2 YFSETQ. This clone was seen a few times. TCRdb keeps only in-frame clones here, not all; method: immunoSEQ multiplex PCR. The profile shows tens of thousands of clones, more than 85% of them singletons. This TCR was recovered from an adult with an advanced solid tumor such as melanoma, head and neck, liver or kidney cancer. The material sequenced was CD4+ or CD8+ T cells sorted from blood, taken in a trial of the OX40 agonist ivuxolimab. This chain links TRBV5-1 with TRBJ2-7; 7 positions match TRBD1. The CDR3 reads CASSLDRGYEQYF. CDR3 nucleotides: TGCGCCAGCAGCTTGGACAGGGGCTACGAGCAGTACTTC.